A selection of T cell receptor beta chains follows, all from one sample in a study of T-cell reconstitution after alpha-beta-depleted transplantation in children. MiXCR, run by TCRdb on the PCR reads, gives a single entry per CDR3 protein. The data show about 310,000 distinct CDR3 sequences, with around 25% seen just once and approximately 9.9% held by the top ten. The sequenced sample was PBMCs, mostly from graft donor cells, obtained 180 days after TCRalphabeta/CD19-depleted stem cell transplant. All receptors derive from a male patient between 10 and 17 years old who had a stem cell transplant for acute lymphoblastic leukemia, so the T cells may come from the graft donor. Both conserved end residues are part of each CDR3. The D gene is left open where the match is weak. Size tells how often a clone was seen (once, few, many) or the class of an expanded clone, and some rows leave it out.

d_call cdr3_length j_call v_call clone_size cdr3_aa cdr3_nt
. 13 TRBJ2-1 TRBV25-1 . CASRQTGTNEQFF TGTGCCAGCCGCCAAACAGGGACGAATGAGCAGTTCTTC
. 15 TRBJ2-3 TRBV5-1 many CASSPSDSFRDTQYF TGCGCCAGCAGCCCATCGGACAGTTTCAGGGATACGCAGTATTTT
TRBD2 20 TRBJ2-3 TRBV4-2 few CASSQAFTPTSGSFTDTQYF TGTGCCAGCAGCCAAGCTTTTACCCCAACTAGCGGGAGTTTCACAGATACGCAGTATTTT
. 12 TRBJ2-5 TRBV10-3 few CAISNIRETQYF TGTGCCATCAGTAACATTCGGGAGACCCAGTACTTC
TRBD2 15 TRBJ2-1 TRBV20-1 . CSARSLAVSYNEQFF TGCAGTGCTAGATCGCTAGCGGTTTCCTACAATGAGCAGTTCTTC
TRBD2 16 TRBJ2-1 TRBV7-3 many CASSTAGTTHYNEQFF TGTGCCAGCAGCACCGCCGGGACTACCCATTACAATGAGCAGTTCTTC
TRBD2 15 TRBJ2-7 TRBV20-1 . CSAGLAGVRSYEQYF TGCAGTGCTGGCCTAGCGGGAGTCCGGTCCTACGAGCAGTACTTC
. 12 TRBJ1-2 TRBV5-1 few CASSLEGVGYTF TGCGCCAGCAGCTTGGAAGGGGTCGGCTACACCTTC
TRBD2 13 TRBJ2-7 TRBV7-9 . CASGASGPYEQYF TGTGCCAGCGGGGCTAGCGGCCCCTACGAGCAGTACTTC
TRBD1 15 TRBJ2-2 TRBV2 . CASSRRGLNTGELFF TGTGCCAGCAGTCGCAGGGGGCTTAACACCGGGGAGCTGTTTTTT
TRBD2 14 TRBJ2-3 TRBV20-1 few CSALSGSWGDTQYF TGCAGTGCTCTTAGCGGGAGCTGGGGAGATACGCAGTATTTT
TRBD1 16 TRBJ1-6 TRBV5-1 . CASSSRGQGRNSPLHF TGCGCCAGCAGCTCCCGCGGACAGGGCAGAAATTCACCCCTCCACTTT
. 14 TRBJ1-1 TRBV5-1 many CASSLVPGGTEAFF TGCGCCAGCAGCTTGGTTCCGGGAGGGACTGAAGCTTTCTTT
. 12 TRBJ2-7 TRBV27 few CASSYHGLEQYF TGTGCCAGCAGCTATCACGGGCTCGAGCAGTACTTC
. 13 TRBJ2-7 TRBV5-1 many CASSLGYSYEQYF TGCGCCAGCAGCCTCGGATACTCCTACGAGCAGTACTTC
. 11 TRBJ2-7 TRBV29-1 few CSVDGDYEQYF TGCAGCGTTGATGGGGACTACGAGCAGTACTTC
. 14 TRBJ2-7 TRBV6-1 few CGNLQQGSSYEQYF TGTGGCAACCTTCAGCAGGGGAGCTCCTACGAGCAGTACTTC
. 14 TRBJ2-7 TRBV5-5 . CASSLAEGSYEQYF TGTGCCAGCAGCTTGGCCGAGGGTTCCTACGAGCAGTACTTC
TRBD2 16 TRBJ2-3 TRBV20-1 once CSARLGGGFSPDTQYF TGCAGTGCTAGACTGGGGGGGGGATTTTCGCCGGATACGCAGTATTTT
TRBD1 12 TRBJ2-7 TRBV29-1 . CSVEETGYEQYF TGCAGCGTTGAAGAGACAGGGTACGAGCAGTACTTC
TRBD2 18 TRBJ2-7 TRBV3-1 few CASSQDLGLAEIFYEQYF TGTGCCAGCAGCCAAGATCTGGGGCTAGCGGAAATTTTCTACGAGCAGTACTTC
. 12 TRBJ2-5 TRBV20-1 . CSASLGVGTQYF TGCAGTGCTAGCCTGGGGGTCGGGACCCAGTACTTC
. 15 TRBJ2-5 TRBV10-1 . CASSDIAGAQETQYF TGCGCCAGCAGTGATATCGCAGGGGCCCAAGAGACCCAGTACTTC
TRBD1 19 TRBJ1-5 TRBV12-3/TRBV12-4 few CASSLLLPGQGTWKQPQHF TGTGCCAGCAGTTTATTACTTCCGGGACAGGGAACATGGAAACAGCCCCAGCATTTT
. 13 TRBJ2-7 TRBV24-1 . CATSEGPSYEQYF TGTGCCACCAGTGAGGGACCGAGCTACGAGCAGTACTTC
. 17 TRBJ2-7 TRBV12-3/TRBV12-4 . CASSLGGFWRGRYEQYF TGTGCCAGCAGTTTAGGGGGGTTTTGGCGGGGCCGCTACGAGCAGTACTTC
. 16 TRBJ2-3 TRBV20-1 many CSAQPPNYQTADTQYF TGCAGTGCCCAACCTCCTAACTACCAGACCGCAGATACGCAGTATTTT
. 14 TRBJ1-3 TRBV12-3/TRBV12-4 . CASSPGHKSKTIYF TGTGCCAGCAGTCCAGGACATAAGTCCAAAACCATATATTTT
. 14 TRBJ2-7 TRBV20-1 few CSASKVRRAYEQYF TGCAGTGCTAGTAAGGTTAGGCGGGCCTACGAGCAGTACTTC
. 18 TRBJ1-5 TRBV10-3 few CAISELLYLSGFNQPQHF TGTGCCATCAGTGAGTTATTATACCTTAGCGGATTCAATCAGCCCCAGCATTTT
TRBD2 20 TRBJ2-3 TRBV13 . CASSSRDGSIGGRGTDTQYF TGTGCCAGCAGCTCACGTGATGGTTCTATTGGCGGGAGGGGCACAGATACGCAGTATTTT
TRBD2 16 TRBJ2-1 TRBV14 once CASSQDLLAGDVEQFF TGTGCCAGCAGCCAAGATCTCCTAGCGGGAGACGTTGAGCAGTTCTTC
TRBD2 14 TRBJ2-7 TRBV20-1 . CSAHAGGRANEQYF TGCAGTGCCCACGCCGGCGGGAGGGCTAACGAGCAGTACTTC
TRBD2 20 TRBJ2-1 TRBV11-1 . CASSSTISVERGSSYNEQFF TGTGCCAGCAGCTCCACTATCTCGGTGGAGCGGGGGAGCTCCTACAATGAGCAGTTCTTC
. 15 TRBJ1-1 TRBV7-6 . CASSLERRGNHEAFF TGTGCCAGCAGCTTAGAGCGGAGAGGGAATCACGAAGCTTTCTTT
. 14 TRBJ1-2 TRBV7-6 many CASSLTQGNYGYTF TGTGCCAGCAGCTTAACCCAGGGGAACTATGGCTACACCTTC
. 14 TRBJ1-5 TRBV7-9 few CASSLGAANQPQHF TGTGCCAGCAGCTTAGGGGCAGCGAATCAGCCCCAGCATTTT
. 14 TRBJ2-7 TRBV21-1 few CASSKRRDDDEQYF TGTGCCAGCAGCAAACGCCGGGACGACGACGAGCAGTACTTC
. 13 TRBJ2-7 TRBV5-1 few CASSLEQPLEQYF TGCGCCAGCAGCTTGGAACAGCCCCTCGAGCAGTACTTC
. 13 TRBJ2-3 TRBV20-1 few CSALQGWTDTQYF TGCAGTGCCTTGCAGGGGTGGACAGATACGCAGTATTTT
TRBD2 15 TRBJ2-1 TRBV4-1 few CASSQRLASYNEQFF TGCGCCAGCAGCCAACGACTAGCGTCATACAATGAGCAGTTCTTC
. 12 TRBJ2-3 TRBV20-1 . CSATHPGDTQYF TGCAGTGCTACTCACCCTGGGGATACGCAGTATTTT